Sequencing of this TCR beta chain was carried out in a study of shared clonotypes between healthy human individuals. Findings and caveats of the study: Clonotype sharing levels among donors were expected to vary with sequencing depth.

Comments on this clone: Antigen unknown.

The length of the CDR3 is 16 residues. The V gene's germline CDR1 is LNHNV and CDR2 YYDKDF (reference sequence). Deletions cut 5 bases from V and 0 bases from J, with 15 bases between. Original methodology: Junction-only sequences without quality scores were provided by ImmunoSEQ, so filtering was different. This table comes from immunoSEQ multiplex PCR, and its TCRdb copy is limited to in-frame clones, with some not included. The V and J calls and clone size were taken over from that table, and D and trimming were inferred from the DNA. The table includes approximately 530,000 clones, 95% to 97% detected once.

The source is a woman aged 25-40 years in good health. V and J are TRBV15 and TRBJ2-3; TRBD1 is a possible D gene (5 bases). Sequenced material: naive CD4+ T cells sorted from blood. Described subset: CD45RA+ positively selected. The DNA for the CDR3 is TGTGCCACCAGCCTTTTAGTGACAGCTAGCACAGATACGCAGTATTTT. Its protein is CATSLLVTASTDTQYF.